In its sample, the clone carrying this T cell receptor (beta chain) was seen a few times. Its antigen is as yet unknown. The data were taken from a study of CD8 T cells in ankylosing spondylitis. Study-level findings and limits: With a CD8+ phenotype, disease-linked clones were relatively rare in peripheral blood. Earlier studies detected some motif variants in reactive arthritis synovial fluid and blood. Apparently characteristic of ankylosing spondylitis blood was a TCR beta motif (about 8 highly homologous variants).

A single record per CDR3 protein comes from TCRdb applying MiXCR to the 5' RACE reads. In the table there are about 220,000 distinct CDR3 sequences, approximately 7.3% of which are singletons. Sequenced: blood, either unsorted or a sorted T cell fraction (not recorded which). The sequence was obtained from a male donor with ankylosing spondylitis.

The CDR3, as DNA: TGTGCCAGCAGTTTATTCCCTAGATATGAGCAGTACTTC. It encodes CASSLFPRYEQYF. The chain is built from TRBV27 and TRBJ2-7; no clear D. The CDR3 covers 13 residues. The V gene's germline CDR1 is MNHEY and CDR2 SMNVEV (reference sequence). Trimming took 1 base from V and 7 from J, leaving 11 bases between them.